This T cell receptor (beta chain) was obtained from a study of CD8 T cells in Susac syndrome. Background on the study: There were Susac syndrome patients who were therapy-naive at blood draw, others on corticosteroids, and others on intravenous immunoglobulin alone.

This CDR3 spans 13 amino acids. V lost 6 bases and J 5 bases, leaving 13 bases between the germline ends. In germline, CDR1 is SGHAT, CDR2 FQNNGV. CD8+ and CD4+ T cells from blood underwent TCR beta sequencing. Random hexamers were used to reverse transcribe roughly 0.45 to 1 ug of RNA. Across 54 Vbeta and 13 Jbeta, TCR beta CDR3 was amplified with immunoSEQ multiplex PCR. TCRdb independently ran MiXCR on the immunoSEQ multiplex PCR reads; one entry per CDR3 protein. The top ten clones hold around 0.079% of a sample with 150,000 to 200,000 distinct CDR3 sequences, more than 85% of them seen once. The chain combines TRBV11-2 with TRBJ1-1; no clear D gene. This clonotype was sampled from a human donor with Susac syndrome. Sequencing input: CD4+ T cells from PBMCs. CDR3 DNA: TGTGCCAGCAGACTCGGCCCTGAGACTGAAGCTTTCTTT. It specifies CASRLGPETEAFF.